The rows below give T cell receptor beta chains drawn from one sample of a study of T cell responses to AZD1222 COVID-19 vaccine. Assay: immunoSEQ multiplex PCR; the TCRdb copy retains only in-frame clones and omits some. Of some 150,000 clones in the sample, roughly 94% were seen once. The sequenced sample was peripheral blood, obtained on day 0 of AZD1222 vaccination. The receptor source for this set is an adult in good health. Each CDR3 is given with its conserved first and last residue. The D gene is left open where the match is weak. Size is stated for part of the rows, as once, few or many counts, or as a class when the clone is expanded.

v_call	d_call	j_call	clone_size	cdr3_nt	cdr3_aa
TRBV9	-	TRBJ1-2	-	TGTGCCAGCAGCCTCCCGGGACACCACCAGGGAGGCTACACCTTC	CASSLPGHHQGGYTF
TRBV5-6	TRBD1	TRBJ1-2	-	TGTGCCAGCAGCCTCACGACAGGGGGCCTAGCTAACTATGGCTACACCTTC	CASSLTTGGLANYGYTF
TRBV19	-	TRBJ1-5	-	TGTGCCAGTACCTCGTGGGGACCCCAGCATTTT	CASTSWGPQHF
TRBV7-9	-	TRBJ1-1	once	TGTGCCAGCAGCTTAGCTCCAGGGTTGAACACTGAAGCTTTCTTT	CASSLAPGLNTEAFF
TRBV5-8	-	TRBJ1-1	-	TGTGCCAGCAGCCAGTATCAGGGAGAGGCTGAAGCTTTCTTT	CASSQYQGEAEAFF
TRBV6-5	-	TRBJ1-6	few	TGTGCCAGCAGTTCAGACGACAGAGCTTCACCCCTCCACTTT	CASSSDDRASPLHF
TRBV5-5	TRBD2	TRBJ2-3	-	TGTGCCAGCAGCTTGGCCGGAATAGCGGGAGTAGAAGATACGCAGTATTTT	CASSLAGIAGVEDTQYF
TRBV7-9	TRBD1	TRBJ1-2	once	TGTGCCGGCCAGGGGGATAGGGGCTACACCTTC	CAGQGDRGYTF
TRBV12-5	-	TRBJ1-1	-	TGTGCTAGTGGCCGTCTAACAGAGAACACTGAAGCTTTCTTT	CASGRLTENTEAFF
TRBV7-9	TRBD2	TRBJ2-1	-	TGTGCCAGCAGCTTAGACCTTCTAGCGGGGGGCTACAATGAGCAGTTCTTC	CASSLDLLAGGYNEQFF
TRBV18	-	TRBJ2-5	-	TGTGCCAGCTCACCAGACATCCAAGAGACCCAGTACTTC	CASSPDIQETQYF
TRBV10-2	-	TRBJ1-2	-	TGCGCCAGCAGTGACAGGAACTATGGCTACACCTTC	CASSDRNYGYTF
TRBV6-5	-	TRBJ1-1	-	TGTGCCAGCAAGGACAAGAGGAACACTGAAGCTTTCTTT	CASKDKRNTEAFF
TRBV7-8	-	TRBJ2-3	-	TGTGCCAGCAGCTTACTCGACAGCACAGATACGCAGTATTTT	CASSLLDSTDTQYF